The sequence of this T cell receptor (beta chain) was determined in a study of blood T cell repertoires in COVID-19. Study summary: COVID-19 samples from acute and convalescent phases originated in the United States, Italy and Spain.

As originally analysed: Nucleated cell counts were estimated from reference gene primer amplification. Data came from immunoSEQ multiplex PCR; TCRdb stores just in-frame clones and leaves some out. The D gene and trimming were derived from the DNA, and the V and J assignments and clone size from that table. The data contain about 70,000 clones, roughly three quarters of them singletons. In regard to this clone: Germline is not matched at one junction end, which may reflect a read error.

Material: peripheral blood. This receptor was identified in a woman aged 55-69 years with acute or convalescent COVID-19.

CDR3 protein: CASSPTSGGALNTGELFF. DNA of the CDR3: TGTGCTAGCAGCCCAACTAGCGGGGGGGCTTTGAACACCGGGGAGCTGTTTTTT. The gene calls are TRBV7-7 and TRBJ2-2; 13 bases are a match to TRBD2. Germline assignment: CDR1 SSHAT and CDR2 FNYEAQ (reference sequence). The CDR3 extends over 18 amino acids.